This T cell receptor (beta chain) is drawn from a study of PD-1 blockade in mismatch repair-deficient tumors. Assay used: immunoSEQ multiplex PCR; TCRdb lists only in-frame clones, some missing. The sample has some 84,000 clones, 81% seen once; the top ten hold more than 2.5%. The junction had 7 bases not matched to a gene; V was cut back by 5 bases and J by 3 bases. The CDR3 covers 15 residues. CDR1 ENHRY and CDR2 SYGVKD come from the germline V gene. Mismatch repair deficiency was confirmed in all patients, by PCR or immunohistochemistry. The rearrangement links TRBV10-3 to TRBJ2-7, with 10 bases identical to TRBD2. The sequence was collected from an adult with mismatch repair-deficient cancer. This material consisted of peripheral blood, taken 12 weeks after starting pembrolizumab. The CDR3 nucleotides read TGTGCCATCAGTCCCGGGACTAGCGACAACTACGAGCAGTACTTC. Encoded protein: CAISPGTSDNYEQYF.